The sequence of this TCR beta chain was determined in a study of beta chain features in type 1 diabetes. Study-level results: Within the patient group, naive, central memory and Treg TCRB repertoires appeared more similar to each other than within healthy donors.

A sort by CD45RO/CCR7/CD25/CD127/CD95/CD27 yielded CD4+ naive, central memory, regulatory and stem cell-like memory cells. With 5 bases removed from V and 4 bases from J, the gap between germline ends came to 9 bases. This CDR3 is 13 amino acids long. Per germline, CDR1 MNHEY and CDR2 SVGAGI. The authors reverse transcribed all of the isolated RNA, so sequencing captured expressed TCRB transcripts. The repertoire was sequenced with immunoSEQ multiplex PCR; TCRdb's copy has only in-frame clones and lacks some. The sample carries about 320,000 clones, approximately 14% recorded once. Concerning this clone itself: No antigen is known for it.

V is TRBV6-5 and J is TRBJ1-5; weak D call: TRBD1 (6 bases). Specimen: central memory CD4+ T cells from blood. The clonotype comes from a man aged 25 to 45 in good health. This CDR3 is CASSDRNNQPQHF. Written as DNA, the CDR3 is TGTGCCAGCAGTGACAGGAATAATCAGCCCCAGCATTTT.